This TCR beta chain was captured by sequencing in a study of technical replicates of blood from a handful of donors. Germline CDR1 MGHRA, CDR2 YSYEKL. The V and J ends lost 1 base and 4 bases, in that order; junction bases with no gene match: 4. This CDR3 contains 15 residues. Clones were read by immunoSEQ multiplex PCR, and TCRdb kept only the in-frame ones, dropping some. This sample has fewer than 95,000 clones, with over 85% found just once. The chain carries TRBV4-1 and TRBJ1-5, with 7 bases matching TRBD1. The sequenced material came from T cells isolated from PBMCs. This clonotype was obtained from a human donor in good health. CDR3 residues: CASSQAGTVNQPQHF. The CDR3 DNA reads TGCGCCAGCAGCCAAGCCGGGACAGTGAATCAGCCCCAGCATTTT.